This passage covers 18 T cell receptor beta chains from one sample sequenced in a study of PD-1 blockade in classical Hodgkin lymphoma. Profiling relied on immunoSEQ multiplex PCR, and the TCRdb table lists in-frame clones only, not all of them. The table records roughly 31,000 clones, about 70% of them present only once. Every one of the patients relapsed after autologous stem cell transplantation (brentuximab vedotin exposure was variable). Sequenced here: peripheral blood mononuclear cells (PBMCs), sampled before the second cycle of nivolumab. The source is a human donor with classical Hodgkin lymphoma.

The chain employs TRBV2 and TRBJ2-5; D might be TRBD2 (5 bases). V shed 6 bases and J shed 4 bases, with 15 bases lying between them. The CDR3 is 14 residues long. The V gene's germline CDR1 is SNHLY and CDR2 FYNNEI. The CDR3 protein is CASRGGYPGETQYF. DNA for the CDR3: TGTGCCAGCAGAGGAGGCTACCCCGGAGAGACCCAGTACTTC.

The CDR3 here is CASSQEGGYEQYF. The CDR3 nucleotides are TGTGCCAGCAGCCAGGAGGGAGGCTACGAGCAGTACTTC. V gene TRBV2 combines with J gene TRBJ2-7, with D perhaps TRBD2 (6 bases). V was clipped by 6 bases and J by 3 bases, with 12 bases between them. The CDR3 is 13 amino acids. Germline CDR1 is SNHLY and CDR2 is FYNNEI.

Only a few counts were recorded for this clone. The genes are TRBV5-1 and TRBJ2-2; 8 positions match TRBD2. The CDR3 totals 15 residues. V trimming: 4 bases; J trimming: 0 bases; junction bases outside the gene matches: 2. Germline V gives CDR1 SGHRS, CDR2 YFSETQ. The CDR3 is CASSRGLANTGELFF. The CDR3 DNA reads as TGCGCCAGCAGCAGGGGACTAGCGAACACCGGGGAGCTGTTTTTT. The whole variable domain, remainder taken from reference TRBV5-1 and TRBJ2-2, is KAGVTQTPRYLIKTRGQQVTLSCSPISGHRSVSWYQQTPGQGLQFLFEYFSETQRNKGNFPGRFSGRQFSNSRSEMNVSTLELGDSALYLCASSRGLANTGELFFGEGSRLTVL.

The CDR3, as DNA: TGTGCCAGCAGCCAATCGAAAACTGAAGCTTTCTTT. This codes for CASSQSKTEAFF. The chain couples TRBV14 to TRBJ1-1; unclear D gene. This CDR3 has 12 amino acids. CDR1 is SGHDN, CDR2 FVKESK, per germline. The V and J ends lost 2 bases and 5 bases respectively, with 6 bases between them. Looking up the rest from reference TRBV14 and TRBJ1-1 gives the full variable domain: EAGVTQFPSHSVIEKGQTVTLRCDPISGHDNLYWYRRVMGKEIKFLLHFVKESKQDESGMPNNRFLAERTGGTYSTLKVQPAELEDSGVYFCASSQSKTEAFFGQGTRLTVV.

The J gene is TRBJ1-5, the V gene TRBV5-4, with D possibly TRBD1 on 5 matching bases. CDR1 is SGHNT, CDR2 YYREEE, per germline (reference sequence). This CDR3 spans 15 amino acids. V was trimmed by 0 bases and J by 0 bases, leaving 7 bases between them. The CDR3 coding sequence is TGTGCCAGCAGCTTGGGGGGGTATAGCAATCAGCCCCAGCATTTT. It translates to CASSLGGYSNQPQHF.

CDR3 bases: TGTGCCAGCAGCTTGGTGGGGGACGGGCCCGCCGAGCAGTACTTC. The encoded protein is CASSLVGDGPAEQYF. The genes are TRBV5-5 and TRBJ2-7, with D tentatively TRBD1 or TRBD2 (5 bases each). The CDR3 is 15 amino acids. CDR1 and CDR2 from the germline V gene are SGHKS and YYEKEE (reference sequence). Trimming cost V 0 bases and J 6 bases, with 16 bases left between them.

CDR3 coding DNA: TGTGCCAGCAGGCCTGGGGGACAGAGAGCCTACGAGCAGTACTTC. Translated: CASRPGGQRAYEQYF. The chain uses TRBV27 and TRBJ2-7, with TRBD1 matching 7 bases. V dropped 6 bases and J dropped 2; count of bases not matched to a gene: 10. This CDR3 has 15 amino acids. CDR1 and CDR2 (germline): MNHEY, SMNVEV (reference sequence).

The chain employs TRBV27 and TRBJ2-1, with 7 bases matching TRBD1. Germline V gene lookup returns CDR1 MNHEY and CDR2 SMNVEV (reference sequence). After removal of 5 bases from V and 5 bases from J, the junction contained 6 bases not matched to a gene. The CDR3 covers 14 residues. The CDR3 bases are TGTGCCAGCAGTCGGACAGGTATCAACAATGAGCAGTTCTTC. Its protein is CASSRTGINNEQFF.

This clone has just a few counts. The chain is built from TRBV7-9 and TRBJ2-3; D might be TRBD1 or TRBD2, each matching 6 bases. Trimming shortened V by 2 bases and J by 0 bases, and 15 bases separated the two germline ends. This CDR3 has 17 amino acids. The germline V gene has CDR1 SEHNR and CDR2 FQNEAQ (reference sequence). Here the CDR3 DNA reads TGTGCCAGCAGCTTAAGGTTGGGGGGCGGTAGCACAGATACGCAGTATTTT. Its protein product is CASSLRLGGGSTDTQYF.

The rearrangement uses TRBV11-2 and TRBJ2-1, with 9 bases that match TRBD1. The V gene's germline CDR1 is SGHAT and CDR2 FQNNGV. The CDR3 spans 16 residues. The V segment lost 4 bases and the J segment 3 bases; nucleotides outside the gene matches: 7. The CDR3 DNA sequence: TGTGCCAGCAGCTCTACCGACAGGGGGGGCTACAATGAGCAGTTCTTC. Protein sequence: CASSSTDRGGYNEQFF.

The chain employs TRBV15 and TRBJ1-5, with D hard to call. The CDR3 contains 17 residues. V was clipped by 0 bases and J by 0 bases, with 12 bases between them. In germline, CDR1 is LNHNV, CDR2 YYDKDF (reference sequence). The DNA for the CDR3 is TGTGCCACCAGCAGAGATGGTCCGCCTTATAGCAATCAGCCCCAGCATTTT. Translation: CATSRDGPPYSNQPQHF.

The rearrangement joins TRBV5-1 to TRBJ2-7; no firm D call. Trimming removed 0 bases from V and 6 bases from J, with 13 bases in between. The CDR3 spans 14 residues. Germline V gene lookup returns CDR1 SGHRS and CDR2 YFSETQ. CDR3 protein: CASSLDRTVSEQYF. CDR3 DNA sequence: TGCGCCAGCAGCTTGGATCGGACGGTGAGCGAGCAGTACTTC.

A few counts support this clone. The J gene is TRBJ2-3, the V gene TRBV11-2; possible D gene TRBD2, 6 bases. This CDR3 comprises 15 residues. V was shortened by 1 base and J by 4 bases, with 12 bases between the two germline ends. Germline V gene sequence: CDR1 SGHAT, CDR2 FQNNGV. The chain's CDR3 is CASSLGMRRADTQYF. CDR3 in DNA: TGTGCCAGCAGCTTAGGCATGAGGAGGGCAGATACGCAGTATTTT.

The CDR3 bases are TGTGCCAGCAGTTACTCGGGCCGAAATGAAGCTTTCTTT. Its protein product is CASSYSGRNEAFF. The V gene is TRBV6-5, the J gene TRBJ1-1; D gene unclear. This CDR3 spans 13 amino acids. Germline CDR1 and CDR2: MNHEY and SVGAGI. Deletions cut 0 bases from V and 7 bases from J, with 9 bases between.

The J gene is TRBJ2-7, the V gene TRBV27; D unclear. The CDR3 consists of 16 residues. V dropped 6 bases and J dropped 0 bases, with 18 bases sitting between them. Germline V gives CDR1 MNHEY, CDR2 SMNVEV (reference sequence). CDR3 residues: CASSHSTGEISYEQYF. CDR3 bases: TGTGCCAGCAGCCACTCCACCGGCGAGATCTCCTACGAGCAGTACTTC.

This clone was picked up one time. The genes are TRBV6-5 and TRBJ2-7; no reliable D call. Germline lookup yields CDR1 MNHEY and CDR2 SVGAGI. Trimming left V 0 bases short and J 5 bases short, with 17 bases between. This CDR3 contains 16 residues. This CDR3 is CASSYSNRATFHEQYF. CDR3 nucleotide sequence: TGTGCCAGCAGTTACTCGAACCGGGCTACCTTCCACGAGCAGTACTTC.

The chain employs TRBV7-2 and TRBJ2-1; 9 bases map to TRBD2. Germline V lookup: CDR1 SGHTA, CDR2 FQGNSA. This CDR3 region has 16 residues. V was clipped by 1 base and J by 7 bases; unmatched bases: 8. The CDR3 loop is CASSLVSGGPLNEQFF. The CDR3 bases are TGTGCCAGCAGCTTAGTAAGCGGGGGGCCGCTGAATGAGCAGTTCTTC.

The gene calls are TRBV9 and TRBJ1-2, with D possibly matching TRBD1 (6 bases). CDR1 and CDR2 (germline): SGDLS, YYNGEE. V lost 2 bases, J lost 5 bases, and 16 bases lay in between. The CDR3 is made up of 15 amino acids. CDR3 sequence reads: CASSVAEGEFYGYTF. The CDR3 DNA follows: TGTGCCAGCAGCGTTGCCGAGGGGGAATTTTATGGCTACACCTTC.